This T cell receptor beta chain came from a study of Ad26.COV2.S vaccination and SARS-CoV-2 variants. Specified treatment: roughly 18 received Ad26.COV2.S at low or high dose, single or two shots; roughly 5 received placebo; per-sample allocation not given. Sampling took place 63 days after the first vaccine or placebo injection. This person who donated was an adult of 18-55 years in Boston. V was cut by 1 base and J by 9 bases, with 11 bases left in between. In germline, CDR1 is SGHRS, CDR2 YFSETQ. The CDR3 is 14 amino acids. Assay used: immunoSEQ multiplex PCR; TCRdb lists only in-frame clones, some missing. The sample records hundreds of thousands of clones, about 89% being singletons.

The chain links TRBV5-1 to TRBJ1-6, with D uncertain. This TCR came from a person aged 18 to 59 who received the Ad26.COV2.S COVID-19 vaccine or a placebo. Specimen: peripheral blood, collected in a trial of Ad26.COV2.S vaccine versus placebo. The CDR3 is CASSLMETSSPLHF. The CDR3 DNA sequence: TGCGCCAGCAGCTTGATGGAAACGAGTTCACCCCTCCACTTT.